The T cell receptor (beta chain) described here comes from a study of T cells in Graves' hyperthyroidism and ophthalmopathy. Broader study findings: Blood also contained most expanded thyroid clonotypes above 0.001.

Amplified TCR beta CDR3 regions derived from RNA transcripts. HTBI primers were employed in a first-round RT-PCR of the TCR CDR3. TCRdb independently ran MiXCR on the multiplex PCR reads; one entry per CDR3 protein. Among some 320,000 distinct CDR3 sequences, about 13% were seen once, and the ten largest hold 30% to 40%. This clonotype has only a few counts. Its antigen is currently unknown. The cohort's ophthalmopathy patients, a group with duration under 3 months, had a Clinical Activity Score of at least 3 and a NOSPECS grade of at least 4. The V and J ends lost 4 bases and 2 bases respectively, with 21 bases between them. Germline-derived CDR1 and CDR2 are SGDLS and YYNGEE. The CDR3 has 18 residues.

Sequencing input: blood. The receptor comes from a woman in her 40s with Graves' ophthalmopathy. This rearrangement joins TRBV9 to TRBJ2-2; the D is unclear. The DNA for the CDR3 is TGTGCCAGCAGCCCTACTTTATTGAGCCCCGGCAACACCGGGGAGCTGTTTTTT. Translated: CASSPTLLSPGNTGELFF.